A single sample is the source of the 23 T cell receptor beta chains below, sequenced in a study of blood T cell repertoires in COVID-19. Some clones are missing from TCRdb's copy, which holds only in-frame ones; the method was immunoSEQ multiplex PCR. Of 110,000 to 150,000 clones detected, about nine tenths appear once; the ten largest clones hold more than 3.5%. Specimen: PBMCs or T cells enriched from blood (not recorded which). These receptors originate from a man aged 45-65 years who had recovered from COVID-19.

The table lists this clone with a few counts. The V and J genes are TRBV5-1 and TRBJ1-1; 8 bases agree with TRBD1. The J segment lost 1 base and the V segment lost 3 bases, leaving 2 bases of the junction unmatched. The V gene's germline CDR1 is SGHRS and CDR2 YFSETQ. The CDR3 sequence is 14 residues long. CDR3 DNA sequence: TGCGCCAGCAGCTCGGGACAGGCGAACACTGAAGCTTTCTTT. This encodes CASSSGQANTEAFF. The full variable domain, with the rest looked up from reference TRBV5-1 and TRBJ1-1, is KAGVTQTPRYLIKTRGQQVTLSCSPISGHRSVSWYQQTPGQGLQFLFEYFSETQRNKGNFPGRFSGRQFSNSRSEMNVSTLELGDSALYLCASSSGQANTEAFFGQGTRLTVV.

The CDR3 DNA reads as TGCGCCAGCAGCCAAGGGATATCTAGGGGGTTCCCCTACGAGCAGTACTTC. Translation gives CASSQGISRGFPYEQYF. V usage is TRBV4-3 and J usage is TRBJ2-7; tentative D call: TRBD1 (6 bases). The V gene's germline CDR1 is LGHNA and CDR2 YSLEER. Trimming shortened V by 1 base and J by 2 bases, and 18 bases separated the two germline ends. CDR3 size: 17 residues.

The V call is TRBV7-8, the J call TRBJ1-5, with no clear D. Trimming took 5 bases from V and 6 from J, leaving 8 bases between them. The CDR3 contains 12 residues. From germline, CDR1 is SGHVS and CDR2 FQNEAQ. CDR3 in DNA: TGTGCCAGCAGCCCCCTAGGTCAGCCCCAGCATTTT. Translation: CASSPLGQPQHF.

The rearrangement links TRBV18 to TRBJ2-7; a possible D gene is TRBD1 (6 bases). The CDR3 length is 12 residues. The V and J ends lost 6 bases and 6 bases respectively, with 12 bases between them. Germline V gene sequence: CDR1 KGHSH, CDR2 LQKENI. The CDR3 DNA reads as TGTGCCAGCTCGTCAGGGGCAGGCGAGCAGTACTTC. It translates to CASSSGAGEQYF.

The chain employs TRBV12-5 and TRBJ2-5; D perhaps matches TRBD1 (7 bases). Per germline, CDR1 LGHNT and CDR2 FRNRAP. This CDR3 is 14 amino acids long. Trimming shortened V by 6 bases and J by 5 bases, and 16 bases separated the two germline ends. CDR3 sequence reads: CASGGGTASETQYF. Written as DNA, the CDR3 is TGTGCTAGTGGCGGAGGGACAGCCTCGGAGACCCAGTACTTC.

V usage is TRBV19 and J usage is TRBJ2-2; 9 nucleotides agree with TRBD1. The V and J ends lost 6 bases and 5 bases, in that order; junction bases with no gene match: 10. This CDR3 is built from 16 residues. The germline gives CDR1 LNHDA, CDR2 SQIVND (reference sequence). The CDR3 region has the DNA TGTGCCAGTAGAACCCAGGGACAGGGAAGAACCGGGGAGCTGTTTTTT. It translates to CASRTQGQGRTGELFF. The full variable domain, with the rest looked up from reference TRBV19 and TRBJ2-2, is DGGITQSPKYLFRKEGQNVTLSCEQNLNHDAMYWYRQDPGQGLRLIYYSQIVNDFQKGDIAEGYSVSREKKESFPLTVTSAQKNPTAFYLCASRTQGQGRTGELFFGEGSRLTVL.

This clone came up once. The chain combines TRBV4-3 with TRBJ1-1, with a tentative D call TRBD1 (5 bases). The CDR3 loop spans 15 amino acids. Germline V gene data show CDR1 as LGHNA and CDR2 as YSLEER. The V end lost 1 base, the J end lost 1 base, and 10 bases lay between the germline ends. In DNA form, the CDR3 reads TGCGCCAGCAGCCAAGTCCTGACAGCGAACACTGAAGCTTTCTTT. It codes for CASSQVLTANTEAFF.

This clone was detected a few times. The CDR3 reads CASSPAQPGYNEQFF. CDR3 bases: TGCGCCAGCAGCCCGGCCCAACCAGGGTACAATGAGCAGTTCTTC. The chain recombines TRBV5-1 with TRBJ2-1; D may be TRBD1 (5 bases). CDR1 and CDR2 from the germline V gene are SGHRS and YFSETQ. Trimming left V 4 bases short and J 4 bases short, with 15 bases between. The CDR3 is 15 residues long.

The J gene is TRBJ1-2, the V gene TRBV4-3; TRBD1 is a possible D gene (5 bases). The CDR3 consists of 15 residues. Trimming removed 0 bases at V and 2 bases at J, with 10 bases between. Per the germline V gene, CDR1 is LGHNA and CDR2 is YSLEER. CDR3 region: CASSQDRGSNYGYTF. Here the CDR3 DNA reads TGCGCCAGCAGCCAAGATAGGGGTTCAAACTATGGCTACACCTTC.

This clone was detected only a few times. V and J are TRBV18 and TRBJ1-2; D is undetermined. This CDR3 contains 15 residues. CDR1 and CDR2 from the germline V gene are KGHSH and LQKENI. Trimming took off 3 bases at V and 4 bases at J, with 15 bases between the two ends. The CDR3 sequence is CASSPPRELRYGYTF. The CDR3 nucleotides read TGTGCCAGCTCACCCCCGAGGGAGTTGCGCTATGGCTACACCTTC.

The chain combines TRBV5-1 with TRBJ1-2; the match to TRBD1 covers 8 bases. The V segment lost 0 bases and the J segment 8 bases; nucleotides outside the gene matches: 9. The CDR3 extends over 15 amino acids. CDR1 SGHRS and CDR2 YFSETQ come from the germline V gene. CDR3 loop: CASSLAPGQGHGYTF. CDR3 bases: TGCGCCAGCAGCTTGGCCCCAGGACAGGGTCACGGCTACACCTTC.

As to this clone: The sample holds other DNA sequences that translate to the same CDR3. The V gene is TRBV18, the J gene TRBJ2-5, with D perhaps matching TRBD2 (6 bases). Germline CDR1 is KGHSH and CDR2 is LQKENI. Trimming took off 2 bases at V and 5 bases at J, with 6 bases between the two ends. The CDR3 is 12 residues long. This CDR3 is CASSPGGETQYF. CDR3 DNA sequence: TGTGCCAGCTCACCAGGGGGGGAGACCCAGTACTTC.

The count of this clone is one. This chain connects TRBV11-2 to TRBJ2-5; TRBD2 matches at 12 bases. CDR1 and CDR2 (germline): SGHAT, FQNNGV. CDR3 length equals 16 residues. Trimming cost V 5 bases and J 5 bases; bases outside gene matches: 9. DNA for the CDR3: TGTGCCAGCAGCCCCAGCCTAGCGGGGGGGCGCGAGACCCAGTACTTC. As protein: CASSPSLAGGRETQYF.

The chain has TRBV7-2 and TRBJ2-4, with 7 bases matching TRBD1. Germline V gene sequence: CDR1 SGHTA, CDR2 FQGNSA. V trimming: 0 bases; J trimming: 13 bases; junction bases outside the gene matches: 6. The CDR3 consists of 13 residues. As DNA, the CDR3 is TGTGCCAGCAGCTTAGCCAGACAGGGCCCCCAGTACTTC. This codes for CASSLARQGPQYF.

The chain uses TRBV5-1 and TRBJ2-5, with 10 bases that match TRBD1. Per germline, CDR1 SGHRS and CDR2 YFSETQ. The V gene end was trimmed by 4 bases and the J gene end by 3 bases; junction bases not matched to a gene: 6. The CDR3 runs 15 residues. This CDR3 reads CASSLGGTGEETQYF. The DNA for the CDR3 is TGCGCCAGCAGCCTGGGAGGGACAGGGGAAGAGACCCAGTACTTC.

The chain links TRBV6-5 to TRBJ2-3; tentative D call: TRBD2 (6 bases). Germline V gene sequence: CDR1 MNHEY, CDR2 SVGAGI. V lost 2 bases, J lost 1 base, and 13 bases lay in between. The CDR3 spans 16 residues. In nucleotides, the CDR3 is TGTGCCAGCAGTTACATTCGGGACTCACGCACAGATACGCAGTATTTT. Amino acids: CASSYIRDSRTDTQYF.

The chain employs TRBV5-4 and TRBJ1-2, with 8 nucleotides matching TRBD1. V lost 3 bases, J lost 6 bases, and 4 bases stayed unmatched. This CDR3 spans 13 amino acids. Germline values: CDR1 SGHNT, CDR2 YYREEE (reference sequence). CDR3 loop: CASSSDRGDGYTF. The CDR3 region has the DNA TGTGCCAGCAGCTCAGACAGGGGCGATGGCTACACCTTC.

The chain couples TRBV5-8 to TRBJ1-2; 12 positions match TRBD1. Germline lookup yields CDR1 SGHTS and CDR2 YDEGEE. This CDR3 contains 17 residues. With V trimmed by 4 bases and J by 3 bases, 10 bases remained unmatched. The CDR3 sequence is CASSPGTGGFADYGYTF. The DNA for the CDR3 is TGTGCCAGCAGCCCCGGGACAGGGGGCTTTGCGGACTATGGCTACACCTTC.

V is TRBV30 and J is TRBJ1-1; D unresolved. The CDR3 extends over 12 amino acids. V was trimmed by 2 bases and J by 10 bases, leaving 14 bases between them. From germline, CDR1 is GTSNPN and CDR2 SVGIG (reference sequence). The DNA for the CDR3 is TGTGCCTGGAGTCCGGAGTATCTGGTAGCTTTCTTT. This gives the protein CAWSPEYLVAFF.

The chain combines TRBV4-1 with TRBJ2-5, with D unclear. The germline V gene encodes CDR1 MGHRA and CDR2 YSYEKL. This CDR3 is 14 amino acids long. Trimming shortened V by 3 bases and J by 4 bases, and 12 bases separated the two germline ends. The CDR3 DNA follows: TGCGCCAGCAGCCAGACGACGGTAGCAGAGACCCAGTACTTC. It translates to CASSQTTVAETQYF.

The chain joins TRBV28 to TRBJ2-1; maybe TRBD1 (5 bases). Germline values: CDR1 MDHEN, CDR2 SYDVKM. This CDR3 is built from 12 residues. V lost 5 bases to trimming and J lost 9 bases, with 11 bases between them. In DNA, the CDR3 is TGTGCCAGCAGTCAACAGGTTTTTGAGCAGTTCTTC. Translated: CASSQQVFEQFF.

The V call is TRBV2, the J call TRBJ2-7; D unresolved. V lost 4 bases and J lost 2, with 9 bases in between. The CDR3 sequence is 13 residues long. CDR1 SNHLY and CDR2 FYNNEI come from the germline V gene. CDR3 bases: TGTGCCAGCAGTGGTGTGGGCACCTACGAGCAGTACGTC. This encodes CASSGVGTYEQYV.

In its sample, this clone was seen a few times. The rearrangement uses TRBV28 and TRBJ1-2, with TRBD1 matching 7 bases. Germline assignment: CDR1 MDHEN and CDR2 SYDVKM. The V gene end was trimmed by 4 bases and the J gene end by 8 bases; junction bases not matched to a gene: 10. The CDR3 runs 14 residues. The CDR3 DNA reads TGTGCCAGCAGTTACGGACAGGCTCTAGGCGGCTACACCTTC. Encoded protein: CASSYGQALGGYTF.